A selection of T cell receptor beta chains follows, all from one sample in a study of T cell repertoires in cytomegalovirus infection. Via MiXCR, TCRdb re-called the reads, giving one row per CDR3 protein. The table lists 250,000 to 300,000 distinct CDR3 sequences, 9.1% of them singletons. Source material: PBMCs. The receptors stem from a human donor in good health (CMV status not recorded). Some clones in this sample may be carry-over from other donors' samples. CDR3s include the opening cysteine and the closing phenylalanine or tryptophan. Fields, in order: J gene, V gene, CDR3 length, CDR3 protein.

TRBJ1-6,TRBV5-4,16,CASSLDPDSRNSPLHF
TRBJ1-1,TRBV10-3,13,CAISSGVGTEAFF
TRBJ1-1,TRBV11-2,15,CASSLDLRGEGVAFF
TRBJ2-3,TRBV7-2,14,CASSSGHGTDTQYF
TRBJ2-5,TRBV7-9,16,CASSRTGTGDQETQYF
TRBJ2-3,TRBV18,13,CASSPPPGDTQYF
TRBJ1-2,TRBV7-2,14,CASSPGTGTYGYTF
TRBJ2-2,TRBV7-2,15,CASVLAGAATGELFF
TRBJ2-3,TRBV9,16,CASSVESGGTTDTQYF
TRBJ2-7,TRBV27,15,CASSNGGTGLREQYF
TRBJ1-5,TRBV6-8,14,CASTHPRWDQPQHF
TRBJ2-5,TRBV7-2,14,CASSLWMGKETQYF
TRBJ1-5,TRBV28,16,CANSPGAKGSNQPQHF
TRBJ2-7,TRBV4-3,15,CASSQERNRVYEQYF
TRBJ2-6,TRBV29-1,14,CSVGGSSGANVLTF
TRBJ2-3,TRBV6-6,18,CASSYNLGLFVYADTQYF
TRBJ2-1,TRBV20-1,14,CSAGAGTGGGEQFF
TRBJ2-7,TRBV3-1,15,CASSQSGTSRGEQYF
TRBJ2-7,TRBV7-8,16,CASSPGTSSLSYEQYF
TRBJ2-7,TRBV28,12,CASSSRGSEQYF
TRBJ1-6,TRBV20-1,14,CSAPPSSYNSPLHF
TRBJ2-7,TRBV7-2,16,CASSLDGGVLSYEQYF
TRBJ1-1,TRBV7-2,13,CASSHTPSGEAFF
TRBJ2-7,TRBV11-2,14,CASSRGQEIYEQYF
TRBJ1-2,TRBV11-3,14,CASSSQGTFHGYTF
TRBJ2-7,TRBV7-2,15,CASSLGLGRNYEQYF
TRBJ1-2,TRBV7-2,14,CASSFQAGAEGYTF
TRBJ2-1,TRBV7-2,15,CASSLDRGLYNEQFF
TRBJ2-5,TRBV7-2,15,CASSARGGLGETQYF
TRBJ1-5,TRBV6-2/TRBV6-3,12,CASSLQGQPQHF
TRBJ1-2,TRBV18,13,CASSSSQGYGYTF
TRBJ2-7,TRBV7-2,15,CASSLGGAHSYEQYF
TRBJ1-2,TRBV18,17,CASSHSTGSLANYGYTF
TRBJ2-7,TRBV6-6,16,CASSYSRRGSPYEQYF
TRBJ2-1,TRBV28,16,CASSLPTVSSYNEQFF
TRBJ2-7,TRBV5-1,14,CASSFGDITYEQYF
TRBJ1-4,TRBV28,17,CASSHRQGYSTNEKLFF
TRBJ1-1,TRBV20-1,12,CSAADGNTEAFF
TRBJ2-7,TRBV5-1,16,CASSSGGQGSTYEQYF
TRBJ1-4,TRBV11-2,15,CASSTKWSANEKLFF
TRBJ1-6,TRBV7-2,16,CASSPSRGQGNSPLHF
TRBJ2-5,TRBV7-2,13,CASSLRGRETQYF
TRBJ2-1,TRBV5-1,15,CASSSEDRSYNEQFF
TRBJ2-5,TRBV18,19,CASSPITRGAIKPQETQYF
TRBJ2-7,TRBV6-1,14,CASSFSGRDGEQYF
TRBJ1-5,TRBV7-2,14,CASSSGQTHQPQHF
TRBJ1-2,TRBV7-2,14,CASGFARPNYGYTF
TRBJ1-2,TRBV7-8,14,CASSLDEITAGYTF
TRBJ1-4,TRBV2,10,CASIGEKLFF
TRBJ2-5,TRBV7-2,14,CASSLTRDQETQYF
TRBJ2-7,TRBV4-3,16,CASSQDLAGPWGEQYF